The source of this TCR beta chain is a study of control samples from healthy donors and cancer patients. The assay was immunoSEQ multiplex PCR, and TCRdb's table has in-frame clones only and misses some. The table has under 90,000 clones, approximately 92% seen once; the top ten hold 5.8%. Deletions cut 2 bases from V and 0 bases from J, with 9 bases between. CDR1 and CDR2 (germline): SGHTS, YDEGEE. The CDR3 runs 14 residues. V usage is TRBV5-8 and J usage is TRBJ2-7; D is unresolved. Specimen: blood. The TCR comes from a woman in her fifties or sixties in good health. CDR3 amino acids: CASSFRQTSYEQYF. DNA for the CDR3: TGTGCCAGCAGCTTTCGACAAACCTCCTACGAGCAGTACTTC.